One sample yielded the 25 T cell receptor beta chains listed below, sequenced in a study of technical replicates of blood from a handful of donors. The assay was immunoSEQ multiplex PCR, and TCRdb's table has in-frame clones only and misses some. The sample consists of under 95,000 clones, about 95% of them appearing once. The sample was T cells isolated from PBMCs. The receptors come from a human donor in good health.

This chain connects TRBV4-1 to TRBJ1-5; no clear D gene. The V gene's germline CDR1 is MGHRA and CDR2 YSYEKL. The CDR3 is 13 residues long. Between the trimmed V and J ends, which lost 5 bases and 5 bases, there was a span of 10 bases. The CDR3 coding sequence is TGCGCCAGCAGCACCCAACATGATCAGCCCCAGCATTTT. It yields the protein CASSTQHDQPQHF.

This chain joins TRBV28 and TRBJ1-2; D is possibly TRBD1 (6 bases). Germline assignment: CDR1 MDHEN and CDR2 SYDVKM. The CDR3 extends over 12 amino acids. V shed 10 bases and J shed 2 bases, with 11 bases lying between them. The DNA of the CDR3 is TGTGCCATCGAGGGGGTAAACTATGGCTACACCTTC. Translated: CAIEGVNYGYTF.

The J gene is TRBJ1-1, the V gene TRBV21-1; the D call TRBD1 from the table was never checked on the DNA. TRBV21-1 counts as a pseudogene. The CDR3 loop spans 15 amino acids. DNA for the CDR3: TGTGCCAGCAGCAAAAAGTACAGGCGTTGGACTGAAGCTTTCTTT. Translated: CASSKKYRRWTEAFF.

The chain combines TRBV14 with TRBJ2-3; 9 bases are a match to TRBD2. V dropped 3 bases and J dropped 2; count of bases not matched to a gene: 3. The CDR3 has 15 amino acids. Germline CDR1 and CDR2: SGHDN and FVKESK. Here the CDR3 reads CASSQSSGITDTQYF. DNA of the CDR3: TGTGCCAGCAGCCAGTCTAGCGGGATCACAGATACGCAGTATTTT.

As DNA, the CDR3 is TGTGCCAGCTCACCACGCCCGTCTAGCGGAGAATACGAGCAGTACTTC. It is translated as CASSPRPSSGEYEQYF. The chain has TRBV18 and TRBJ2-7; 7 nucleotides match TRBD2. J was trimmed by 4 bases and V by 1 base; bases with no gene match: 10. The CDR3 covers 16 residues. Germline CDR1 KGHSH, CDR2 LQKENI.

V is TRBV4-2 and J is TRBJ2-2; perhaps TRBD2 as D (5 bases). The CDR3 spans 17 residues. Trimming pared 2 bases from V and 6 bases from J, leaving 19 bases between. Germline loops: CDR1 LGHNA, CDR2 YNFKEQ. The CDR3 DNA reads as TGTGCCAGCAGCCAAACACTCCGGACTCTCCCCCCCGGGGAGCTGTTTTTT. Its translation: CASSQTLRTLPPGELFF.

The V and J genes are TRBV7-3 and TRBJ2-3; 8 nucleotides agree with TRBD2. Germline CDR1 and CDR2: SGHTA and FQGTGA. This CDR3 spans 15 amino acids. V shed 5 bases and J 2 bases; nucleotides not matched to a gene: 6. The CDR3 here is CASSGQAGATDTQYF. The CDR3 DNA reads as TGTGCCAGCAGCGGACAAGCGGGGGCCACAGATACGCAGTATTTT.

Here the CDR3 DNA reads TGTGCCAGCAGTGACCTAGCGGGGGGCAATGAGCAGTTCTTC. As protein: CASSDLAGGNEQFF. The rearrangement joins TRBV6-4 to TRBJ2-1; 11 nucleotides agree with TRBD2. The germline gives CDR1 MRHNA, CDR2 SNTAGT. The CDR3 spans 14 residues. J lost 6 bases, V lost 2 bases, and 0 bases had no gene match.

This chain connects TRBV7-9 to TRBJ2-1; D unclear. Germline CDR1 SEHNR, CDR2 FQNEAQ (reference sequence). V dropped 3 bases and J dropped 8 bases, with 8 bases sitting between them. This CDR3 region has 12 residues. CDR3 nucleotide sequence: TGTGCCAGCAGCTTTTCCAACTATGAGCAGTTCTTC. It is translated as CASSFSNYEQFF. Using reference TRBV7-9 and TRBJ2-1 for the parts outside the CDR3, the full variable domain is DTGVSQNPRHKITKRGQNVTFRCDPISEHNRLYWYRQTLGQGPEFLTYFQNEAQLEKSRLLSDRFSAERPKGSFSTLEIQRTEQGDSAMYLCASSFSNYEQFFGPGTRLTVL.

The V and J genes are TRBV28 and TRBJ2-7, with 12 nucleotides matching TRBD1. After removal of 3 bases from V and 5 bases from J, the junction contained 11 bases not matched to a gene. In germline, CDR1 is MDHEN, CDR2 SYDVKM. The CDR3 extends over 17 amino acids. Here the CDR3 DNA reads TGTGCCAGCAGTTTCTTAGTTCATGGGACAGGGGGCGACGAGCAGTACTTC. Protein product: CASSFLVHGTGGDEQYF.

The CDR3 reads CASRFQRGDTEAFF. The CDR3 nucleotides read TGTGCCAGCAGATTCCAGAGAGGCGACACTGAAGCTTTCTTT. The chain carries TRBV2 and TRBJ1-1; no definite D call. This CDR3 contains 14 residues. Germline V gene sequence: CDR1 SNHLY, CDR2 FYNNEI. V shed 6 bases and J shed 3 bases, with 14 bases lying between them.

The chain is built from TRBV15 and TRBJ1-4; D is unclear. Germline-derived CDR1 and CDR2 are LNHNV and YYDKDF (reference sequence). V was pared by 0 bases and J by 6 bases, with 5 bases between. The CDR3 runs to 13 residues. The CDR3 spells CATSRDIDEKLFF. The CDR3 DNA reads as TGTGCCACCAGCAGAGATATAGATGAAAAACTGTTTTTT.

The V gene is TRBV5-1, the J gene TRBJ2-7, with 14 bases identical to TRBD2. The CDR3 totals 16 residues. J lost 3 bases, V lost 3 bases, and 5 bases had no gene match. CDR1 is SGHRS and CDR2 is YFSETQ in the germline V gene. The CDR3 DNA reads as TGCGCCAGCAGCTCCGGGACTAGCGGGGGTTACTACGAGCAGTACTTC. Protein sequence: CASSSGTSGGYYEQYF.

The chain employs TRBV14 and TRBJ2-1; 8 nucleotides match TRBD2. The CDR3 has 17 amino acids. Germline loops: CDR1 SGHDN, CDR2 FVKESK. V gave up 0 bases and J gave up 4 bases; unmatched junction bases: 8. CDR3 in amino acids: CASSQDQERGIYNEQFF. Here the CDR3 DNA reads TGTGCCAGCAGCCAAGATCAGGAGCGGGGGATTTACAATGAGCAGTTCTTC. Based on the CDR3 plus reference TRBV14 and TRBJ2-1, the full variable domain is EAGVTQFPSHSVIEKGQTVTLRCDPISGHDNLYWYRRVMGKEIKFLLHFVKESKQDESGMPNNRFLAERTGGTYSTLKVQPAELEDSGVYFCASSQDQERGIYNEQFFGPGTRLTVL.

Concerning this clone: At one of its ends the junction is not consistent with the germline gene, which may arise from a read error. The genes are TRBV7-7 and TRBJ2-5; possible D gene TRBD2, 5 bases. CDR1 and CDR2 (germline): SSHAT, FNYEAQ (reference sequence). The CDR3 has 14 residues. CDR3 coding DNA: TGTGCTAGCAGCTTATACGGAGGAAAAGAGACCCAGTACTTC. Encoded protein: CASSLYGGKETQYF. Combining the CDR3 with reference TRBV7-7 and TRBJ2-5 gives the whole variable domain GAGVSQSPRYKVTKRGQDVTLRCDPISSHATLYWYQQALGQGPEFLTYFNYEAQPDKSGLPSDRFSAERPEGSISTLTIQRTEQRDSAMYRCASSLYGGKETQYFGPGTRLLVL.

This clone was seen once. The chain uses TRBV7-2 and TRBJ1-3, with 8 bases identical to TRBD1. The CDR3 is 15 residues long. V shed 5 bases, J shed 0 bases, and the junction held 3 bases outside the gene matches. Germline lookup yields CDR1 SGHTA and CDR2 FQGNSA. CDR3: CASSNTGGSGNTIYF. The CDR3 DNA sequence: TGTGCCAGCAGCAACACAGGGGGCTCTGGAAACACCATATATTTT.

The chain links TRBV11-3 to TRBJ1-2; 10 bases map to TRBD1. V gave up 5 bases and J gave up 5 bases; unmatched junction bases: 5. Germline V gene data show CDR1 as SGHNT and CDR2 as YENEEA. The CDR3 spans 14 residues. The CDR3 nucleotides are TGTGCCAGCAGCCCGACAGGGGGCAGGTATGGCTACACCTTC. Protein product: CASSPTGGRYGYTF.

This rearrangement joins TRBV7-9 to TRBJ1-4; 11 nucleotides match TRBD1. This CDR3 region has 18 residues. Germline V lookup: CDR1 SEHNR, CDR2 FQNEAQ (reference sequence). The J segment lost 3 bases and the V segment lost 4 bases, leaving 10 bases of the junction unmatched. CDR3 sequence reads: CASSSAGTGGRANEKLFF. CDR3 bases: TGTGCCAGCAGCTCCGCCGGGACAGGGGGAAGAGCTAATGAAAAACTGTTTTTT.

V is TRBV6-4 and J is TRBJ2-1; TRBD1 might be the D (6 bases). CDR3 size: 13 residues. Trimming removed 4 bases from V and 8 bases from J, with 12 bases in between. The germline V gene encodes CDR1 MRHNA and CDR2 SNTAGT. This CDR3 reads CASSGEQGHEQFF. The CDR3 DNA reads TGTGCCAGCAGTGGGGAACAGGGTCATGAGCAGTTCTTC.

The gene calls are TRBV5-1 and TRBJ2-3; weak D call: TRBD2 (6 bases). Trimming took off 5 bases at V and 0 bases at J, with 10 bases between the two ends. Germline CDR1 and CDR2: SGHRS and YFSETQ. The CDR3 covers 14 residues. CDR3 coding DNA: TGCGCCAGCAGGCTAGGGACTAGCACAGATACGCAGTATTTT. Protein sequence: CASRLGTSTDTQYF. The full variable domain, with the rest looked up from reference TRBV5-1 and TRBJ2-3, is KAGVTQTPRYLIKTRGQQVTLSCSPISGHRSVSWYQQTPGQGLQFLFEYFSETQRNKGNFPGRFSGRQFSNSRSEMNVSTLELGDSALYLCASRLGTSTDTQYFGPGTRLTVL.

The chain joins TRBV4-2 to TRBJ1-4; 9 positions agree with TRBD1. Trimming took 5 bases from V and 6 from J; bases not matched to a gene: 4. The CDR3 spans 14 residues. Germline CDR1 and CDR2: LGHNA and YNFKEQ. The CDR3 coding sequence is TGTGCCAGCAGCGCCCGGGACAGGGATGAAAAACTGTTTTTT. Protein product: CASSARDRDEKLFF.

The genes are TRBV2 and TRBJ2-1, with 9 bases aligning to TRBD2. V trimming: 2 bases; J trimming: 2 bases; junction bases outside the gene matches: 4. Germline assignment: CDR1 SNHLY and CDR2 FYNNEI. The CDR3 runs 16 residues. CDR3 in DNA: TGTGCCAGCAGTGAAATAGGACTAGCGACCTACAATGAGCAGTTCTTC. The encoded protein is CASSEIGLATYNEQFF.

The rearrangement uses TRBV2 and TRBJ2-2; 9 nucleotides agree with TRBD1. The CDR3 length is 13 residues. V trimming: 8 bases; J trimming: 7 bases; junction bases outside the gene matches: 5. Looked up from germline, CDR1 is SNHLY and CDR2 is FYNNEI. CDR3 DNA sequence: TGTGCCAGCGGAGGACAGGGGCTCGGGGAGCTGTTTTTT. Encoded protein: CASGGQGLGELFF.

The chain carries TRBV4-1 and TRBJ2-1; D not resolved. The CDR3 has 13 amino acids. V was cut by 3 bases and J by 4 bases, with 7 bases left in between. Germline loops: CDR1 MGHRA, CDR2 YSYEKL. CDR3 sequence reads: CASSHLDYNEQFF. CDR3 DNA sequence: TGCGCCAGCAGCCATCTAGATTACAATGAGCAGTTCTTC.

The chain uses TRBV19 and TRBJ2-5, with D possibly matching TRBD1 (5 bases). Germline CDR1 and CDR2: LNHDA and SQIVND (reference sequence). This CDR3 is 15 amino acids long. Trimming took 5 bases from V and 2 from J, leaving 15 bases between them. The CDR3 sequence is CASSVNRPPQETQYF. The CDR3 DNA reads TGTGCCAGTAGTGTAAACAGGCCGCCACAAGAGACCCAGTACTTC.